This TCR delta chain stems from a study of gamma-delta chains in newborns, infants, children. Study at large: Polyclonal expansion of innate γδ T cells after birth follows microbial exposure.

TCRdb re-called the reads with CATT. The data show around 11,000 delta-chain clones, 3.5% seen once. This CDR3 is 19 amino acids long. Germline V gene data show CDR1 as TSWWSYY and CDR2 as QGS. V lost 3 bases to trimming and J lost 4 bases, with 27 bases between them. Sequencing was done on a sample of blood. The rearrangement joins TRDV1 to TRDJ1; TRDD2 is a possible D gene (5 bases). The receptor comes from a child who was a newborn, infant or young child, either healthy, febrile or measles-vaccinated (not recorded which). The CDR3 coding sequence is TGTGCTCTTGGGGACAAAATTGCCTTCTTCGCGGAGTGGGACGATAAACTCATCTTT. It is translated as CALGDKIAFFAEWDDKLIF.